Below, 2 T cell receptor beta chains from the same sample are listed, as sequenced in a study of shared clonotypes between healthy human individuals. Repertoires were generated with immunoSEQ multiplex PCR, while TCRdb's copy carries only in-frame clones and drops some. The sample consists of about 300,000 clones, less than 85% of them appearing once. Sequencing was carried out using memory CD4+ T cells sorted from blood. As to subset: CD45RA-negative fraction. The origin of the receptors is a man aged 25 to 45 in good health.

The chain joins TRBV6-1 to TRBJ2-3; D not resolved. The CDR3 runs 15 residues. Germline V gene sequence: CDR1 MNHNS, CDR2 SASEGT. Trimming removed 4 bases at V and 0 bases at J, with 11 bases between. The CDR3, as DNA: TGTGCCAGCAGTGTAGCAGGATGGAGCACAGATACGCAGTATTTT. It codes for CASSVAGWSTDTQYF.

The CDR3: CAISALAGGGETQYF. The CDR3 bases are TGTGCCATCAGTGCCCTAGCGGGCGGGGGGGAGACCCAGTACTTC. The genes are TRBV10-3 and TRBJ2-5; the match to TRBD2 covers 8 bases. Germline CDR1 is ENHRY and CDR2 is SYGVKD. This CDR3 comprises 15 residues. Losses at the gene ends were 4 bases for V and 5 bases for J; bases not matched to a gene: 9.